This TCR beta chain emerged from a study of blood T cells in healthy people across ages. The germline V gene encodes CDR1 SQVTM and CDR2 ANQGSEA. V lost 2 bases and J 7 bases, leaving 14 bases between the germline ends. The CDR3 runs 13 residues. This clonotype was seen a handful of times. Combining a sample-barcoded 5' primer with a J-beta primer mix, a second PCR ran for 7 to 11 cycles. One entry per CDR3 protein, called by TCRdb with MiXCR from the 5' RACE reads. This table holds around 800,000 distinct CDR3 sequences, roughly 44% found once. This clonotype was sampled from a man aged 55 to 69 in good health. The sequencing input was blood. V usage is TRBV29-1 and J usage is TRBJ1-1; tentative D call: TRBD1 (5 bases). The CDR3 DNA reads TGCAGCGTTGAAAACAACCAGGGTAGTGAAGCTTTCTTT. This gives the protein CSVENNQGSEAFF.